This T cell receptor (beta chain) is drawn from a study of blood T cell repertoires in COVID-19. Overall study: Sources were T cells, B-cell-depleted T cells, or PBMCs; the material itself was cDNA or gDNA.

TCRdb keeps only in-frame clones here, not all; method: immunoSEQ multiplex PCR. The sample lists 250,000 to 300,000 clones, approximately 89% occurring once. Germline V CDR1 and CDR2: SGHDT, YYEEEE. V dropped 3 bases and J dropped 8; count of bases not matched to a gene: 10. The CDR3 sequence is 14 residues long. The sequence was collected from a woman between 25 and 40 years old with COVID-19, enrolled during active disease. Sequencing was done on a sample of peripheral blood. The chain is built from TRBV5-6 and TRBJ1-2; the match to TRBD1 covers 7 bases. CDR3 sequence (DNA): TGTGCCAGCAGCTCCGTTGGGACAGTCGGGGGCTACACCTTC. Amino acids: CASSSVGTVGGYTF.